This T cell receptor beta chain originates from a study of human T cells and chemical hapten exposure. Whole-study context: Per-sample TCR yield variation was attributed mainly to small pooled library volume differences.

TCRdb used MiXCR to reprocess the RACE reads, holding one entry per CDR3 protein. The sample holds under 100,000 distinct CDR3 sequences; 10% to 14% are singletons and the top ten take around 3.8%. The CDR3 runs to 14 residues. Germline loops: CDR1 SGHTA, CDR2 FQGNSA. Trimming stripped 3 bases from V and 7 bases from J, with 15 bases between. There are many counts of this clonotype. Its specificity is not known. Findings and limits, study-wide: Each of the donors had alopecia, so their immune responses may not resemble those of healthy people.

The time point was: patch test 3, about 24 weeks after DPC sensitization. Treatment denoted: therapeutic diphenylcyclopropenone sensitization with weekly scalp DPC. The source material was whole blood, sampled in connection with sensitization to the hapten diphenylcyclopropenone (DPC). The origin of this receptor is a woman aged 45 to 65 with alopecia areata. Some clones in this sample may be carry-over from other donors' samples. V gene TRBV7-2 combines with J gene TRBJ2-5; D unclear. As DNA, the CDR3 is TGTGCCAGCAGCTTTAAAAATCGACCCTCGACCCAGTACTTC. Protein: CASSFKNRPSTQYF. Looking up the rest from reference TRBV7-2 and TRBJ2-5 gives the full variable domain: GAGVSQSPSNKVTEKGKDVELRCDPISGHTALYWYRQSLGQGLEFLIYFQGNSAPDKSGLPSDRFSAERTGGSVSTLTIQRTQQEDSAVYLCASSFKNRPSTQYFGPGTRLLVL.